This entry features one T cell receptor beta chain sequence. CDR1 is SGHRS, CDR2 YFSETQ, per germline. This CDR3 region has 16 residues. With 2 bases clipped from V and 4 bases from J, the junction kept 11 bases outside the gene matches. Assay: immunoSEQ multiplex PCR; the TCRdb copy retains only in-frame clones and omits some. The sample lists more than 80,000 clones, roughly 92% seen once, with around 1.5% in the top ten. The sample belongs to a study of T cell changes during pregnancy in multiple sclerosis. The V and J genes are TRBV5-1 and TRBJ1-1, with TRBD1 identical over 7 bases. Sequenced here: peripheral blood, sampled after pregnancy. The receptor's source is a female donor with multiple sclerosis, enrolled in a pregnancy study. In DNA, the CDR3 is TGCGCCAGCAGCTTTTCCGGGACAGCCCTGGGCACTGAAGCTTTCTTT. Its protein product is CASSFSGTALGTEAFF.